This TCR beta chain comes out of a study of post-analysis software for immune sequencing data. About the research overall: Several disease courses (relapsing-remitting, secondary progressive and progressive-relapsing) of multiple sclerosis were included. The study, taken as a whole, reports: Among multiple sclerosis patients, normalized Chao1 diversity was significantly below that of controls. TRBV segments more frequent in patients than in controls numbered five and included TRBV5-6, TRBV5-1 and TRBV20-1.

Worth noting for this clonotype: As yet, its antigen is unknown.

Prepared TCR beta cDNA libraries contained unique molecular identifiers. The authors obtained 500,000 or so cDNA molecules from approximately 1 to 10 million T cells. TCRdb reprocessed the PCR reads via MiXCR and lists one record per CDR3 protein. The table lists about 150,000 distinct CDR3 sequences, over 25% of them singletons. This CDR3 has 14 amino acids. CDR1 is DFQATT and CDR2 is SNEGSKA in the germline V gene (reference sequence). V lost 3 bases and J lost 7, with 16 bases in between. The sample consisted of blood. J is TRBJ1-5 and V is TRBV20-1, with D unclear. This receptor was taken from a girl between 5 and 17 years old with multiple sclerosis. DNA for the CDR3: TGCAGTGCTAGGGGCGACACAGCCCACCAGCCCCAGCATTTT. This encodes CSARGDTAHQPQHF.